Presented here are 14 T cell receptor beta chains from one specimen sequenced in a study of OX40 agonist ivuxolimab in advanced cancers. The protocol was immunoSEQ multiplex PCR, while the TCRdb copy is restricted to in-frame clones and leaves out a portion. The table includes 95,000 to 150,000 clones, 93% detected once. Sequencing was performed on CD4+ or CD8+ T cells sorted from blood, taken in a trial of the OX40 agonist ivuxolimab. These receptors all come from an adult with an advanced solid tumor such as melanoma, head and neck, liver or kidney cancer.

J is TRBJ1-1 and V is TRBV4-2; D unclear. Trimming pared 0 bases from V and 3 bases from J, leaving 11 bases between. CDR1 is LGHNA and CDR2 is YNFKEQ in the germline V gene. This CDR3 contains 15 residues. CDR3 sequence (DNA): TGTGCCAGCAGCCAAGATGAGGGAGCTGACACTGAAGCTTTCTTT. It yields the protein CASSQDEGADTEAFF.

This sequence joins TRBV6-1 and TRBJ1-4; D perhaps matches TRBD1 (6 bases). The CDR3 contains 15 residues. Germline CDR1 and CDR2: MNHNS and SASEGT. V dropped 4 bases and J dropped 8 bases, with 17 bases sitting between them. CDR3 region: CASSGPLTGIEKLFF. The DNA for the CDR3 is TGTGCCAGCAGTGGACCCTTGACAGGTATCGAAAAACTGTTTTTT.

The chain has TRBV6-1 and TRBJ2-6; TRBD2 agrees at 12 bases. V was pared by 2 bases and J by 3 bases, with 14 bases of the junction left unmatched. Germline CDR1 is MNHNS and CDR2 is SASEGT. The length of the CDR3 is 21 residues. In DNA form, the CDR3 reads TGTGCCAGCAGTGAAAGAAGATCTAGCGGGGGGGTGTTCGGTGGGGCCAACGTCCTGACTTTC. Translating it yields CASSERRSSGGVFGGANVLTF.

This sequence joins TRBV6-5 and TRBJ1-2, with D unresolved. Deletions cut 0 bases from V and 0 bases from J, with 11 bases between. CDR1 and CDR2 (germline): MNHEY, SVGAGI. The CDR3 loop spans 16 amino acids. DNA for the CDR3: TGTGCCAGCAGTTACTCGACGTGGATTTCTAACTATGGCTACACCTTC. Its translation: CASSYSTWISNYGYTF.

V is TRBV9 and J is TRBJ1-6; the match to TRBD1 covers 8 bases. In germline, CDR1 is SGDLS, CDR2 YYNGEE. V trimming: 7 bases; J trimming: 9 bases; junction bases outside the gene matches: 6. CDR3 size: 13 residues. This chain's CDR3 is CASSQGASSPLHF. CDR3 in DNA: TGTGCCAGCTCCCAGGGGGCCAGTTCACCCCTCCACTTT.

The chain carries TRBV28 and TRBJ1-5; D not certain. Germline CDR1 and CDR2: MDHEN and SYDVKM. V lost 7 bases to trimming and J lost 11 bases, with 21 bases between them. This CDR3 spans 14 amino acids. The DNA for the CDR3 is TGTGCCAGCACCTCTAACCGCCGCGGGTATGCCCAGCATTTT. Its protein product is CASTSNRRGYAQHF.

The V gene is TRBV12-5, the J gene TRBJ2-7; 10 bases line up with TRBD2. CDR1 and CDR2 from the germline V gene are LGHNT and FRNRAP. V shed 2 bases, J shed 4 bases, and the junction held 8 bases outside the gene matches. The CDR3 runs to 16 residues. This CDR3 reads CASGLPRGSGGYEQYF. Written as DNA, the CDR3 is TGTGCTAGTGGTTTGCCCCGGGGTAGCGGGGGGTACGAGCAGTACTTC. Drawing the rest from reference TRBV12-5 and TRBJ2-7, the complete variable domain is DARVTQTPRHKVTEMGQEVTMRCQPILGHNTVFWYRQTMMQGLELLAYFRNRAPLDDSGMPKDRFSAEMPDATLATLKIQPSEPRDSAVYFCASGLPRGSGGYEQYFGPGTRLTVT.

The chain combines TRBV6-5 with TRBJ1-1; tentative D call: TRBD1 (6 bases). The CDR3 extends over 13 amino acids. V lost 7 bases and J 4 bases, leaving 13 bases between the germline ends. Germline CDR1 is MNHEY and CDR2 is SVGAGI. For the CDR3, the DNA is TGTGCCAGCACAGGGGCAGGGTTCACTGAAGCTTTCTTT. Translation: CASTGAGFTEAFF.

CDR3 nucleotides: TGTGCCAGCAGTCCCAGTGGCCCGGGCCAGCCCCAGCATTTT. Translated: CASSPSGPGQPQHF. The V and J genes are TRBV6-4 and TRBJ1-5; D is unresolved. Germline V gene lookup returns CDR1 MRHNA and CDR2 SNTAGT. This CDR3 is built from 14 residues. Trimming shortened V by 5 bases and J by 7 bases, and 15 bases separated the two germline ends.

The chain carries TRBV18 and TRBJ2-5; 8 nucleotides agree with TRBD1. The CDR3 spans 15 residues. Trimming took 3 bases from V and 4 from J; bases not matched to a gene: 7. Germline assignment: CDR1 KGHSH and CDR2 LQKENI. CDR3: CASSPETGAGETQYF. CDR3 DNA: TGTGCCAGCTCACCGGAGACAGGGGCGGGAGAGACCCAGTACTTC.

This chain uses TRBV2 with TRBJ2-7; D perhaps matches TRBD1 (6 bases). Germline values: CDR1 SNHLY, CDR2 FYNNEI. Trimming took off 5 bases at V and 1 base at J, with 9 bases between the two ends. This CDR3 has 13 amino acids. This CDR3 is CASSPGTSYEQYF. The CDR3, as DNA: TGTGCCAGCAGTCCAGGGACATCCTACGAGCAGTACTTC.

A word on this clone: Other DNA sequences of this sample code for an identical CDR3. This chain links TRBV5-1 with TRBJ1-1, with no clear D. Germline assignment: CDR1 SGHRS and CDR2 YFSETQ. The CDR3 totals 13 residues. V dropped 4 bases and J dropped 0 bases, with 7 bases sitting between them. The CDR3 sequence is CASSPDMNTEAFF. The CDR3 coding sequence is TGCGCCAGCAGCCCCGACATGAACACTGAAGCTTTCTTT.

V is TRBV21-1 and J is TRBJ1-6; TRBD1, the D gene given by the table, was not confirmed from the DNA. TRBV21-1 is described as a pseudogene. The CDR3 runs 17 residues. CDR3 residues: CASSGDDRSSYNSPLHF. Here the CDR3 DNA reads TGTGCCAGCAGCGGGGACGACAGGAGCTCCTATAATTCACCCCTCCACTTT.

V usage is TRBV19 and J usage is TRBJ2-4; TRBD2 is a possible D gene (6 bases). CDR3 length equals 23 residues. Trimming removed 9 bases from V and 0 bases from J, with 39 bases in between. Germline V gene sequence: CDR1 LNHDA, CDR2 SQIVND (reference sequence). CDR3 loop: CASPEPGLHHLGLINLAKNIQYF. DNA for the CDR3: TGTGCCAGCCCTGAACCCGGACTACACCACCTGGGCTTAATTAATCTAGCCAAAAACATTCAGTACTTC.